The rows below give T cell receptor beta chains drawn from one sample of a study of beta chain features in type 1 diabetes. Repertoires were generated with immunoSEQ multiplex PCR, while TCRdb's copy carries only in-frame clones and drops some. The sample consists of around 350,000 clones, around an eighth of them appearing once. Sequenced sample: naive CD4+ T cells from blood. Receptors originate from a man younger than 35 in good health. The CDR3 runs from the conserved cysteine through the conserved F or W. D genes are given only for firm matches. Size is stated for part of the rows, as once, few or many counts, or as a class when the clone is expanded.

J gene: TRBJ2-7; V gene: TRBV16; D gene: NA; clone size: few; CDR3 protein: CASSLPFPYEQYF; CDR3 DNA: TGTGCCAGCAGCCTCCCCTTTCCCTACGAGCAGTACTTC
J gene: TRBJ2-7; V gene: TRBV27; D gene: NA; clone size: few; CDR3 protein: CASRQGLVHEQYF; CDR3 DNA: TGTGCCAGCAGACAGGGTCTCGTCCACGAGCAGTACTTC
J gene: TRBJ2-3; V gene: TRBV7-3; D gene: NA; clone size: NA; CDR3 protein: CASSLSSGPWGADTQYF; CDR3 DNA: TGTGCCAGCAGCTTAAGTAGCGGCCCTTGGGGGGCAGATACGCAGTATTTT
J gene: TRBJ2-7; V gene: TRBV30; D gene: TRBD2; clone size: few; CDR3 protein: CAWSRTSRVAYEQYF; CDR3 DNA: TGTGCCTGGAGTAGGACTAGTAGGGTGGCCTACGAGCAGTACTTC
J gene: TRBJ2-2; V gene: TRBV6-1; D gene: NA; clone size: NA; CDR3 protein: CASRRREPTGELFF; CDR3 DNA: TGTGCCAGCAGGCGACGGGAGCCCACCGGGGAGCTGTTTTTT
J gene: TRBJ1-1; V gene: TRBV6-5; D gene: NA; clone size: few; CDR3 protein: CASSRVGVNTEAFF; CDR3 DNA: TGTGCCAGCAGCCGGGTCGGTGTGAACACTGAAGCTTTCTTT
J gene: TRBJ2-2; V gene: TRBV7-3; D gene: NA; clone size: NA; CDR3 protein: CASSTDTANTGELFF; CDR3 DNA: TGTGCCAGCAGCACGGACACGGCGAACACCGGGGAGCTGTTTTTT
J gene: TRBJ1-1; V gene: TRBV9; D gene: NA; clone size: few; CDR3 protein: CASSVSRNTEAFF; CDR3 DNA: TGTGCCAGCAGCGTGTCCAGGAACACTGAAGCTTTCTTT
J gene: TRBJ2-1; V gene: TRBV7-3; D gene: TRBD2; clone size: few; CDR3 protein: CASSFMGLAGYNEQFF; CDR3 DNA: TGTGCCAGCAGCTTCATGGGACTAGCGGGATACAATGAGCAGTTCTTC
J gene: TRBJ1-1; V gene: TRBV9; D gene: NA; clone size: few; CDR3 protein: CASSVQGRDTEAFF; CDR3 DNA: TGTGCCAGCAGCGTACAGGGTAGGGACACTGAAGCTTTCTTT
J gene: TRBJ1-2; V gene: TRBV30; D gene: NA; clone size: NA; CDR3 protein: CAWSRAGTLREYGYTF; CDR3 DNA: TGTGCCTGGAGTCGCGCGGGGACCCTTAGGGAGTATGGCTACACCTTC
J gene: TRBJ2-5; V gene: TRBV19; D gene: TRBD2; clone size: NA; CDR3 protein: CASSSSGETQETQYF; CDR3 DNA: TGTGCCAGTAGTTCTAGCGGGGAGACCCAAGAGACCCAGTACTTC
J gene: TRBJ2-1; V gene: TRBV7-3; D gene: NA; clone size: NA; CDR3 protein: CASSLYYGGEQFF; CDR3 DNA: TGTGCCAGCAGCTTATATTATGGAGGTGAGCAGTTCTTC
J gene: TRBJ2-7; V gene: TRBV19; D gene: NA; clone size: few; CDR3 protein: CASSIAGMRAYEQYF; CDR3 DNA: TGTGCCAGTAGTATAGCCGGGATGAGAGCCTACGAGCAGTACTTC
J gene: TRBJ2-7; V gene: TRBV29-1; D gene: NA; clone size: NA; CDR3 protein: CSVLAPRGYEQYF; CDR3 DNA: TGCAGCGTTCTCGCTCCCAGAGGCTACGAGCAGTACTTC
J gene: TRBJ2-1; V gene: TRBV4-3; D gene: TRBD2; clone size: NA; CDR3 protein: CASSHAGGGVAGYEQFF; CDR3 DNA: TGCGCCAGCAGCCATGCCGGTGGGGGGGTGGCGGGGTATGAGCAGTTCTTC